This T cell receptor beta chain originates from a study of cytomegalovirus exposure and HLA in healthy donors. Study-wide background: In an early release, HLA-typed donors contributed about 80 million unique TCR sequences. General observations from the study: As a later analysis showed, a missense DCLRE1C variant was linked to trimming of TCR beta V- and J-genes. As confirmed in vitro, three CMV-associated chains were specific for CMV antigens. Most of the TCR beta V segments (in an earlier analysis) were productive either about 87% or about 30% of the time.

In regard to this clone: What it binds is not known.

Vbeta (60) and Jbeta (13) primers were used in the PCR. Some clones are missing from TCRdb's copy, which holds only in-frame ones; the method was immunoSEQ multiplex PCR. Among approximately 79,000 clones, around 81% were seen once, and the ten largest hold around 5.8%. The sequence derives from a male donor in good health and CMV-seropositive. Sequences were obtained from PBMCs.

CDR3 loop: CASSIGGSHNEQFF. As DNA, the CDR3 is TGTGCCAGCAGCATCGGGGGGTCTCACAATGAGCAGTTCTTC. The J gene is TRBJ2-1, the V gene TRBV11-3, with 7 bases lining up with TRBD2. The V gene's germline CDR1 is SGHNT and CDR2 YENEEA. This CDR3 comprises 14 residues. V lost 5 bases, J lost 5 bases, and 6 bases stayed unmatched.